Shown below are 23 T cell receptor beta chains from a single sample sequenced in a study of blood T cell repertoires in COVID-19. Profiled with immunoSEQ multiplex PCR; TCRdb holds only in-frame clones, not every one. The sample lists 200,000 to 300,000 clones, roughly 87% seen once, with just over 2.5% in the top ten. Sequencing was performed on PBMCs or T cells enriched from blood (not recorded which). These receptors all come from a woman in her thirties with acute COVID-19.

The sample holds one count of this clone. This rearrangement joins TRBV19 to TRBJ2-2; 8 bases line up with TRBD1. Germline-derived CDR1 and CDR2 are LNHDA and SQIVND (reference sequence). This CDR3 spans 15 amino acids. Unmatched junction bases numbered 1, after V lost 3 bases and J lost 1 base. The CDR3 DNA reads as TGTGCCAGTAGTATCGGGACAGGGAACACCGGGGAGCTGTTTTTT. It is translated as CASSIGTGNTGELFF.

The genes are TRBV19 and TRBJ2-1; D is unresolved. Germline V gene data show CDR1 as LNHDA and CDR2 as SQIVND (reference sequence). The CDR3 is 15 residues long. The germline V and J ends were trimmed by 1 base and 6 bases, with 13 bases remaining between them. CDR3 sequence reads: CASSIGGAVPNEQFF. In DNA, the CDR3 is TGTGCCAGTAGTATAGGAGGAGCTGTTCCCAATGAGCAGTTCTTC.

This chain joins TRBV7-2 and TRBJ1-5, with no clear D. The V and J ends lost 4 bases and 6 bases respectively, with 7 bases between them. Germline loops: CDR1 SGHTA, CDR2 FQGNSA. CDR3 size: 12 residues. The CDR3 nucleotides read TGTGCCAGCAGCTATCAATCTCAGCCCCAGCATTTT. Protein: CASSYQSQPQHF. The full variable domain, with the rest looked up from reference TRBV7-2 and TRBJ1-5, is GAGVSQSPSNKVTEKGKDVELRCDPISGHTALYWYRQSLGQGLEFLIYFQGNSAPDKSGLPSDRFSAERTGGSVSTLTIQRTQQEDSAVYLCASSYQSQPQHFGDGTRLSIL.

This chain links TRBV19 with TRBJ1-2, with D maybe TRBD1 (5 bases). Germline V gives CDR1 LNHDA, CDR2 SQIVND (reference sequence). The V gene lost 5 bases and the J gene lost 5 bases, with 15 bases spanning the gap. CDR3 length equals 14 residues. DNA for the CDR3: TGTGCCAGTAGTTGGCAGGGAGGAGAGTATGGCTACACCTTC. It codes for CASSWQGGEYGYTF.

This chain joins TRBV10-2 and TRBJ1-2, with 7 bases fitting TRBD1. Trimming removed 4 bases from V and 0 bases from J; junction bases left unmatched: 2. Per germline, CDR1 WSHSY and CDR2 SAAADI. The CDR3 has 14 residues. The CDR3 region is CASSVGTANYGYTF. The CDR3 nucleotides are TGCGCCAGCAGTGTCGGGACAGCTAACTATGGCTACACCTTC.

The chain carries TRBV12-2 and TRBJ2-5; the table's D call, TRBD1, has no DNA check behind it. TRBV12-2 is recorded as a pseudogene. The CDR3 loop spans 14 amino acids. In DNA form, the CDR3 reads TGTGCAAGTCGCTTAAGAGGGGGTGGTGAGACCCAGTACTTC. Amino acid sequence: CASRLRGGGETQYF.

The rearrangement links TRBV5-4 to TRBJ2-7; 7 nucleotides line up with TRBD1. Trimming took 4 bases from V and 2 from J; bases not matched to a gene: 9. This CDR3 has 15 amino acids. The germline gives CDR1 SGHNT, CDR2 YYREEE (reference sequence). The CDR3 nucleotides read TGTGCCAGCAGCACCGGTACAGGGGATCCCTACGAGCAGTACTTC. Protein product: CASSTGTGDPYEQYF.

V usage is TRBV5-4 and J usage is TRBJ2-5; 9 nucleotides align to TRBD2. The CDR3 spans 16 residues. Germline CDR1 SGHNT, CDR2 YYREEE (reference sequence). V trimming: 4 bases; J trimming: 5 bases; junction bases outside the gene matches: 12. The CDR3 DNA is TGTGCCAGCAGCCCTGGACTAGCGAGGGATGGGGAGACCCAGTACTTC. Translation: CASSPGLARDGETQYF.

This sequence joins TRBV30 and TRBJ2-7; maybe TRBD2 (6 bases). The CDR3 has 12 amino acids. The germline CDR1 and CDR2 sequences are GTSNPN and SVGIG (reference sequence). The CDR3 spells CASEGGPYEQYF. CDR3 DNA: TGTGCTTCGGAGGGAGGCCCCTACGAGCAGTACTTC.

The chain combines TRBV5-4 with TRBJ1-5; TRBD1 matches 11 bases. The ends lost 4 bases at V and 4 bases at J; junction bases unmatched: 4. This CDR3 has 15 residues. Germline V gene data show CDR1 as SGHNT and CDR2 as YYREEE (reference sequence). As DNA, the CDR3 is TGTGCCAGCAGCCGGGACAGGGGGTGGAATCAGCCCCAGCATTTT. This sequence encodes CASSRDRGWNQPQHF.

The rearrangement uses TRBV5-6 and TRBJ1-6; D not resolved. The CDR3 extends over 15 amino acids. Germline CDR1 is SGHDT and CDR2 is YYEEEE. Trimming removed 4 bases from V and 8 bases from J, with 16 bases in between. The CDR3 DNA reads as TGTGCCAGCAGCCTGGAACGAGATGCCGATTCACCCCTCCACTTT. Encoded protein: CASSLERDADSPLHF.

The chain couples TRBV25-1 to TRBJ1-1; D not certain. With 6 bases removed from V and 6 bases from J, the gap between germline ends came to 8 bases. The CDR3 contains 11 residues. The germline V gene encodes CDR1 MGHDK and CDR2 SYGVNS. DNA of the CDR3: TGTGCCAGCAGCAGACGGGCTGAAGCTTTCTTT. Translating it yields CASSRRAEAFF.

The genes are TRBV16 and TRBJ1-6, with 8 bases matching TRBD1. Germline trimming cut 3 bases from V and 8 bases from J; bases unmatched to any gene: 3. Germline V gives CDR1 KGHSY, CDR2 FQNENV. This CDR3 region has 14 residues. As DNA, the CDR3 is TGTGCCAGCAGCCAGGACAGGGTGGATTCACCCCTCCACTTT. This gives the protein CASSQDRVDSPLHF.

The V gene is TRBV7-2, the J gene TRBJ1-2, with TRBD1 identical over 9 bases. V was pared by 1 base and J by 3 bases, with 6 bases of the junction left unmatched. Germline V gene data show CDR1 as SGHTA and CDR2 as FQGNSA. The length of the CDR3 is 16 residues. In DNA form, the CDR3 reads TGTGCCAGCAGCTTAGGTGGGACAGGGCAAGACTATGGCTACACCTTC. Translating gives CASSLGGTGQDYGYTF.

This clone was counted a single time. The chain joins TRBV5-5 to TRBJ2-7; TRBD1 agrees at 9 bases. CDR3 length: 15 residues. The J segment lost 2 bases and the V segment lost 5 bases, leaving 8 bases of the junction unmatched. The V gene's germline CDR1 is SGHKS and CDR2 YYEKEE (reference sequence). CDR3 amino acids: CASRIRQGGPYEQYF. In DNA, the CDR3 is TGTGCCAGCAGAATAAGACAGGGGGGACCCTACGAGCAGTACTTC.

CDR3 protein: CASSQDGGYGTDTQYF. The CDR3 coding sequence is TGTGCCAGCAGCCAAGATGGGGGGTACGGCACAGATACGCAGTATTTT. The rearrangement links TRBV3-1 (or the pseudogene TRBV3-2) to TRBJ2-3; perhaps TRBD2 as D (6 bases). V was clipped by 0 bases and J by 1 base, with 11 bases between them. Per germline, CDR1 LGHDT and CDR2 YNNKEL (reference sequence). CDR3 length equals 16 residues.

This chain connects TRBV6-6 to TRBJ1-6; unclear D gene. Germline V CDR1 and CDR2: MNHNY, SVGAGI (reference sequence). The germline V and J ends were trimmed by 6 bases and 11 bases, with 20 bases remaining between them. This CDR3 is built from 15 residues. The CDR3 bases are TGTGCCAGCAGCCGCCTGGGTGGCCGGGGTGCACCCCTCCACTTT. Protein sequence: CASSRLGGRGAPLHF.

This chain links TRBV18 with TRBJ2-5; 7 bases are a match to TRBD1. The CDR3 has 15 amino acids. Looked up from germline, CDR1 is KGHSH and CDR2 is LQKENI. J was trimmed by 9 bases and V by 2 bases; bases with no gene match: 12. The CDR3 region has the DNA TGTGCCAGCTCACCAACAGGGAGAGGGGGCGAGGCCCAGTACTTC. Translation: CASSPTGRGGEAQYF.

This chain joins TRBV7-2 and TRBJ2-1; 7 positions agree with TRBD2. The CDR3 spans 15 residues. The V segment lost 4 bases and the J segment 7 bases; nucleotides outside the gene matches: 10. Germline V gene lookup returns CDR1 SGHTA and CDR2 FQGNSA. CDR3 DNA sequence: TGTGCCAGCAGCTACCTGGGGGGGGTCGATAATGAGCAGTTCTTC. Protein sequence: CASSYLGGVDNEQFF.

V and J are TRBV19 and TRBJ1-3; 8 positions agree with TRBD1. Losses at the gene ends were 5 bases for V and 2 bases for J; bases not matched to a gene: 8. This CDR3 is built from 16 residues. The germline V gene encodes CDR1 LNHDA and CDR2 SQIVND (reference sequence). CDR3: CASSLSGTGPGNTIYF. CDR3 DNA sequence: TGTGCCAGTAGTTTATCCGGGACAGGTCCTGGAAACACCATATATTTT.

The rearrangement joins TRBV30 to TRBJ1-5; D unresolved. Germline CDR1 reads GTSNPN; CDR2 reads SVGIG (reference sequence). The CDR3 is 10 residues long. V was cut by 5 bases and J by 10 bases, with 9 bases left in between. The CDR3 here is CAWEEGPQHF. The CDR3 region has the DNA TGTGCCTGGGAGGAGGGTCCCCAGCATTTT.

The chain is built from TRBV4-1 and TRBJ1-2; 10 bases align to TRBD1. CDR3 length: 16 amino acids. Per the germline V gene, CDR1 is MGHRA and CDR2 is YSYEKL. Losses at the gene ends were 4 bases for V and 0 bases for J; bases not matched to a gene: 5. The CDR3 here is CASSPWDRGTNYGYTF. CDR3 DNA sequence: TGCGCCAGCAGCCCCTGGGACAGGGGAACTAACTATGGCTACACCTTC.

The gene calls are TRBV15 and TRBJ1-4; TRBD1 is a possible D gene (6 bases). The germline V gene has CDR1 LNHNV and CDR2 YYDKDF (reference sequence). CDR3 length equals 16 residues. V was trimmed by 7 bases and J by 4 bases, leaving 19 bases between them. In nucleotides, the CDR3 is TGTGCCACCAAGGCCACGATTGGGGGCGTTAATGAAAAACTGTTTTTT. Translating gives CATKATIGGVNEKLFF.